The 25 T cell receptor beta chains in this list originate from one sample, sequenced in a study of blood T cell repertoires in COVID-19. Clones were read by immunoSEQ multiplex PCR, and TCRdb kept only the in-frame ones, dropping some. The table records roughly 670,000 clones, just under 90% of them present only once. The sample comprised peripheral blood. These receptors came from a woman aged 18 to 35 with acute or convalescent COVID-19.

V is TRBV19 and J is TRBJ2-7; a weak D match, TRBD1 (5 bases). The CDR3 has 18 residues. Germline CDR1 and CDR2: LNHDA and SQIVND (reference sequence). The V and J ends lost 4 bases and 2 bases respectively, with 24 bases between them. This CDR3 is CASSTRKTDRRNTYEQYF. CDR3 nucleotide sequence: TGTGCCAGTAGTACCCGTAAGACCGACAGAAGGAATACCTACGAGCAGTACTTC. Full variable domain (rest looked up from reference TRBV19 and TRBJ2-7): DGGITQSPKYLFRKEGQNVTLSCEQNLNHDAMYWYRQDPGQGLRLIYYSQIVNDFQKGDIAEGYSVSREKKESFPLTVTSAQKNPTAFYLCASSTRKTDRRNTYEQYFGPGTRLTVT.

V is TRBV7-2 and J is TRBJ2-1; D possibly corresponds to TRBD1 (6 bases). This CDR3 is 15 amino acids long. Trimming left V 5 bases short and J 6 bases short, with 17 bases between. CDR1 is SGHTA, CDR2 FQGNSA, per germline. The CDR3 DNA sequence: TGTGCCAGCAGCCCCCGCCTACAGGGAGCCAATGAGCAGTTCTTC. Residues: CASSPRLQGANEQFF.

This clone was counted at least ten times. The chain couples TRBV30 to TRBJ1-1; D call uncertain. The CDR3 loop spans 15 amino acids. Germline V gives CDR1 GTSNPN, CDR2 SVGIG (reference sequence). Trimming took 3 bases from V and 4 from J, leaving 18 bases between them. CDR3 nucleotides: TGTGCCTGGAGGAGAGGAGAGGGTGCGGGCACTGAAGCTTTCTTT. It codes for CAWRRGEGAGTEAFF.

The rearrangement links TRBV27 to TRBJ2-7; 12 positions agree with TRBD1. The CDR3 runs 15 residues. The V and J ends lost 3 bases and 6 bases, in that order; junction bases with no gene match: 6. Germline V CDR1 and CDR2: MNHEY, SMNVEV (reference sequence). The CDR3 bases are TGTGCCAGCAGTTTTGGGACAGGGGGCCGTGTCGAGCAGTACTTC. The encoded protein is CASSFGTGGRVEQYF.

This sequence joins TRBV6-5 and TRBJ1-2; maybe TRBD1 (6 bases). V was trimmed by 7 bases and J by 6 bases, leaving 15 bases between them. The CDR3 has 13 residues. Germline loops: CDR1 MNHEY, CDR2 SVGAGI. The CDR3: CASNPTGYNGYTF. The CDR3 DNA reads as TGTGCCAGCAACCCCACAGGGTACAATGGCTACACCTTC.

The J gene is TRBJ1-2, the V gene TRBV5-4, with TRBD1 identical over 7 bases. Germline CDR1 reads SGHNT; CDR2 reads YYREEE (reference sequence). V trimming: 2 bases; J trimming: 4 bases; junction bases outside the gene matches: 5. The CDR3 length is 14 residues. In DNA, the CDR3 is TGTGCCAGCAGCTTATCAGGGGGTGTCTATGGCTACACCTTC. This sequence encodes CASSLSGGVYGYTF.

As DNA, the CDR3 is TGTGCCAGTAGTACCAAGGGGCAGGGGAACACCGGGGAGCTGTTTTTT. Its protein product is CASSTKGQGNTGELFF. The rearrangement uses TRBV19 and TRBJ2-2; possibly TRBD1 for D (5 bases). In germline, CDR1 is LNHDA, CDR2 SQIVND (reference sequence). V gave up 4 bases and J gave up 1 base, with 13 bases separating them. CDR3 length equals 16 residues. The full variable domain, completed using reference TRBV19 and TRBJ2-2, is DGGITQSPKYLFRKEGQNVTLSCEQNLNHDAMYWYRQDPGQGLRLIYYSQIVNDFQKGDIAEGYSVSREKKESFPLTVTSAQKNPTAFYLCASSTKGQGNTGELFFGEGSRLTVL.

V and J are TRBV5-8 and TRBJ1-6, with a weak D call TRBD1 (5 bases). Trimming pared 6 bases from V and 7 bases from J, leaving 20 bases between. The CDR3 length is 16 residues. Germline CDR1 SGHTS, CDR2 YDEGEE. The CDR3 reads CASILPGAGWNSPLHF. The CDR3 bases are TGTGCCAGCATCCTCCCTGGGGCAGGATGGAATTCACCCCTCCACTTT.

The rearrangement links TRBV3-1 (or the pseudogene TRBV3-2) to TRBJ1-1; D is possibly TRBD1 (5 bases). Germline V gene data show CDR1 as LGHDT and CDR2 as YNNKEL (reference sequence). V dropped 2 bases and J dropped 4 bases, with 11 bases sitting between them. The CDR3 loop spans 14 amino acids. The CDR3 sequence is CASSQHGGSTEAFF. As DNA, the CDR3 is TGTGCCAGCAGCCAACACGGGGGGAGCACTGAAGCTTTCTTT.

This chain joins TRBV19 and TRBJ1-5, with 10 positions matching TRBD1. Trimming took 4 bases from V and 7 from J; bases not matched to a gene: 7. The V gene's germline CDR1 is LNHDA and CDR2 SQIVND (reference sequence). The CDR3 sequence is 15 residues long. CDR3 loop: CASSTRGQGWQPQHF. The CDR3, as DNA: TGTGCCAGTAGTACCCGGGGACAGGGGTGGCAGCCCCAGCATTTT. The entire variable domain, with the rest obtained from reference TRBV19 and TRBJ1-5, is as follows: DGGITQSPKYLFRKEGQNVTLSCEQNLNHDAMYWYRQDPGQGLRLIYYSQIVNDFQKGDIAEGYSVSREKKESFPLTVTSAQKNPTAFYLCASSTRGQGWQPQHFGDGTRLSIL.

The rearrangement links TRBV5-1 to TRBJ2-1; weak D call: TRBD1 (7 bases). V lost 3 bases, J lost 1 base, and 11 bases lay in between. Per the germline V gene, CDR1 is SGHRS and CDR2 is YFSETQ. The CDR3 loop spans 15 amino acids. The CDR3 DNA reads TGCGCCAGCAGCTCGACAGGGAGGTCCTACAATGAGCAGTTCTTC. It codes for CASSSTGRSYNEQFF.

The genes are TRBV5-1 and TRBJ1-1; 9 bases map to TRBD1. CDR3 length: 15 residues. Germline CDR1 SGHRS, CDR2 YFSETQ. J gave up 5 bases and V 6 bases, and 11 bases lay outside the gene matches. CDR3 nucleotide sequence: TGCGCCAGCAACACCGGGGGACAGGGATGGACTGAAGCTTTCTTT. Residues: CASNTGGQGWTEAFF.

This clone was recorded only once. The V gene is TRBV10-3, the J gene TRBJ2-3; 12 nucleotides match TRBD2. With V trimmed by 4 bases and J by 0 bases, 8 bases remained unmatched. Germline values: CDR1 ENHRY, CDR2 SYGVKD. The CDR3 consists of 18 residues. The CDR3 is CAISGLTSGGPSTDTQYF. In DNA, the CDR3 is TGTGCCATCAGTGGGTTGACTAGCGGGGGACCTAGCACAGATACGCAGTATTTT.

The J gene is TRBJ1-5, the V gene TRBV4-2, with D hard to call. Trimming pared 1 base from V and 0 bases from J, leaving 10 bases between. Per the germline V gene, CDR1 is LGHNA and CDR2 is YNFKEQ. CDR3 length: 16 amino acids. The CDR3 region has the DNA TGTGCCAGCAGCCAAGCCTTGCCAGATAGCAATCAGCCCCAGCATTTT. Its protein product is CASSQALPDSNQPQHF.

This chain uses TRBV30 with TRBJ1-1, with TRBD1 matching over 7 bases. The CDR3 is 14 residues long. Germline CDR1 reads GTSNPN; CDR2 reads SVGIG (reference sequence). Germline trimming cut 3 bases from V and 5 bases from J; bases unmatched to any gene: 9. The CDR3 reads CAWSLDRAGTEAFF. The CDR3 nucleotides are TGTGCCTGGAGCCTTGACAGGGCGGGGACTGAAGCTTTCTTT. Based on the CDR3 plus reference TRBV30 and TRBJ1-1, the full variable domain is SQTIHQWPATLVQPVGSPLSLECTVEGTSNPNLYWYRQAAGRGLQLLFYSVGIGQISSEVPQNLSASRPQDRQFILSSKKLLLSDSGFYLCAWSLDRAGTEAFFGQGTRLTVV.

The chain is built from TRBV18 and TRBJ1-6; D is undetermined. Germline V gene sequence: CDR1 KGHSH, CDR2 LQKENI. The CDR3 is 15 amino acids. Trimming removed 2 bases at V and 9 bases at J, with 14 bases between. This chain's CDR3 is CASSPGRPEGSPLHF. The DNA of the CDR3 is TGTGCCAGCTCACCAGGCAGGCCAGAGGGTTCACCCCTCCACTTT.

The V gene is TRBV7-9, the J gene TRBJ2-7; D is ambiguous. The V gene's germline CDR1 is SEHNR and CDR2 FQNEAQ (reference sequence). Trimming removed 3 bases at V and 3 bases at J, with 3 bases between. The CDR3 covers 11 residues. The CDR3 DNA sequence: TGTGCCAGCAGCTTCAACTACGAGCAGTACTTC. Amino acids: CASSFNYEQYF.

The chain links TRBV6-5 to TRBJ1-2; D gene ambiguous. V was cut by 0 bases and J by 4 bases, with 12 bases left in between. CDR1 is MNHEY and CDR2 is SVGAGI in the germline V gene. The CDR3 has 15 amino acids. CDR3 coding DNA: TGTGCCAGCAGTTACTCGAGAGCGGGCCCCTATGGCTACACCTTC. This codes for CASSYSRAGPYGYTF.

This chain joins TRBV5-8 and TRBJ1-2, with a tentative D call TRBD1 (5 bases). V was trimmed by 0 bases and J by 3 bases, leaving 6 bases between them. Germline V gene data show CDR1 as SGHTS and CDR2 as YDEGEE. The length of the CDR3 is 13 residues. The CDR3 nucleotides are TGTGCCAGCAGCTTGGTCAGGGACTATGGCTACACCTTC. The encoded protein is CASSLVRDYGYTF. Filled out from reference TRBV5-8 and TRBJ1-2, the complete variable domain reads EAGVTQSPTHLIKTRGQQATLRCSPISGHTSVYWYQQALGLGLQFLLWYDEGEERNRGNFPPRFSGRQFPNYSSELNVNALELEDSALYLCASSLVRDYGYTFGSGTRLTVV.

The CDR3 DNA sequence: TGTGCCTGGAGTGCAGGGGCCGAGGGGACTGAAGCTTTCTTT. Residues: CAWSAGAEGTEAFF. The chain combines TRBV30 with TRBJ1-1; tentatively, D is TRBD1 (6 bases). Trimming took 1 base from V and 5 from J, leaving 14 bases between them. Per germline, CDR1 GTSNPN and CDR2 SVGIG (reference sequence). CDR3 length: 14 residues.

CDR3 protein: CASSQSSAVGNSPLHF. The CDR3 region has the DNA TGTGCCAGCAGCCAGAGCTCGGCGGTGGGTAATTCACCCCTCCACTTT. This chain uses TRBV3-1 (or the pseudogene TRBV3-2) with TRBJ1-6; D uncertain. The CDR3 loop spans 16 amino acids. Germline values: CDR1 LGHDT, CDR2 YNNKEL (reference sequence). Trimming cost V 3 bases and J 6 bases, with 15 bases left between them.

The CDR3 DNA sequence: TGTGCCACCAGCAGAGCTGGACAGGGGTCCTACGAGCAGTACTTC. Amino acids: CATSRAGQGSYEQYF. The chain employs TRBV15 and TRBJ2-7, with 9 bases lining up with TRBD1. V shed 1 base, J shed 1 base, and the junction held 2 bases outside the gene matches. Germline V gene lookup returns CDR1 LNHNV and CDR2 YYDKDF (reference sequence). The CDR3 runs 15 residues.

The V gene is TRBV4-1, the J gene TRBJ1-2; 9 positions match TRBD1. V lost 0 bases, J lost 1 base, and 6 bases stayed unmatched. Per germline, CDR1 MGHRA and CDR2 YSYEKL. The CDR3 is 17 amino acids. CDR3 bases: TGCGCCAGCAGCCAAGAAAGCACAGGGGGCCTTAACTATGGCTACACCTTC. It is translated as CASSQESTGGLNYGYTF.

This chain links TRBV19 with TRBJ2-2; D remains ambiguous. The CDR3 has 14 amino acids. V was trimmed by 4 bases and J by 2 bases, leaving 8 bases between them. Germline V gives CDR1 LNHDA, CDR2 SQIVND (reference sequence). The CDR3 here is CASSTDINTGELFF. As DNA, the CDR3 is TGTGCCAGTAGTACCGACATAAACACCGGGGAGCTGTTTTTT.

The chain is built from TRBV12-5 and TRBJ1-5, with TRBD1 matching over 7 bases. Germline V gene lookup returns CDR1 LGHNT and CDR2 FRNRAP. The CDR3 sequence is 16 residues long. The V segment lost 10 bases and the J segment 4 bases; nucleotides outside the gene matches: 16. The CDR3 DNA sequence: TGTGCTACAACTTTGAGGGGCGGGACAGAGAATCAGCCCCAGCATTTT. Translation gives CATTLRGGTENQPQHF. The whole variable domain, filled in from reference TRBV12-5 and TRBJ1-5, reads DARVTQTPRHKVTEMGQEVTMRCQPILGHNTVFWYRQTMMQGLELLAYFRNRAPLDDSGMPKDRFSAEMPDATLATLKIQPSEPRDSAVYFCATTLRGGTENQPQHFGDGTRLSIL.